The TCR beta chain described here comes from a study of shared clonotypes between healthy human individuals. Study-wide context: Per-donor plates numbered three CD4 naive, three CD4 memory, two CD8 naive and one CD8 memory. Broader study findings: It was observed that roughly 5.4% of naive CD4 clonotypes were shared across several donors. It was the few donors that limited the genetic and exposure-history diversity represented.

Germline CDR1 is SGHRS and CDR2 is YFSETQ. The CDR3 loop spans 15 amino acids. The V and J ends lost 4 bases and 4 bases respectively, with 15 bases between them. About this clone itself: Antigen specificity is unknown.

Generated by immunoSEQ multiplex PCR, the TCRdb table keeps only in-frame clones and is missing some. This table holds 600,000 to 700,000 clones, more than 70% found once. The rearrangement joins TRBV5-1 to TRBJ2-1; D possibly corresponds to TRBD2 (6 bases). The sample taken for sequencing was memory CD4+ T cells sorted from blood. Subset here: CD45RA-negative fraction. The source is a woman aged 25-40 years in good health. The CDR3 protein is CASSPSSAGYNEQFF. In nucleotides, the CDR3 is TGCGCCAGCAGCCCGTCTAGCGCCGGTTACAATGAGCAGTTCTTC. The full variable domain, completed using reference TRBV5-1 and TRBJ2-1, is KAGVTQTPRYLIKTRGQQVTLSCSPISGHRSVSWYQQTPGQGLQFLFEYFSETQRNKGNFPGRFSGRQFSNSRSEMNVSTLELGDSALYLCASSPSSAGYNEQFFGPGTRLTVL.